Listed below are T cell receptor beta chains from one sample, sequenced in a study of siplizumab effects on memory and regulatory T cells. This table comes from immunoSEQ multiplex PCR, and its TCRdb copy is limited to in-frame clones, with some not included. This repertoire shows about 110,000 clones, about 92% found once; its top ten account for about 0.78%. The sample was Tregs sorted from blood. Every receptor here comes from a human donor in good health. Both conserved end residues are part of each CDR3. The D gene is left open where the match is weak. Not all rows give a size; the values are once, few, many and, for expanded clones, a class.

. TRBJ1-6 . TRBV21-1 TGTGCCAGCAGCAAAATCCAACGAGGGACGGCCGTTCTGTCCCTCCACTTT CASSKIQRGTAVLSLHF
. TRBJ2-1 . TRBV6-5 TGTGCCAGCACTTACTCGCGGACAGCCTACAATGAGCAGTTCTTC CASTYSRTAYNEQFF
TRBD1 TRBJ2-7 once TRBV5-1 TGCGCCAGCAGCAGGGGACAGGGGGCCGCCTACGAGCAGTACTTC CASSRGQGAAYEQYF
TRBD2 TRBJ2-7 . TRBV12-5 TGTGCTAGTGGTTTGGCCCTCTATCGGTCGCTAGCGGGAGGGCCGGCCGAGCAGTACTTC CASGLALYRSLAGGPAEQYF
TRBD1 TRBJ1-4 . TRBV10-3 TGTGCCATCGGGACAGTTAATGAAAAACTGTTTTTT CAIGTVNEKLFF
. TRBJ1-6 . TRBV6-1 TGTGCCAGCAGTGAATTGGGGAGCTCCTATAATTCACCCCTCCACTTT CASSELGSSYNSPLHF
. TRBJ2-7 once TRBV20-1 TGCAGTGCTAGAAACTCCTACGAGCAGTACTTC CSARNSYEQYF
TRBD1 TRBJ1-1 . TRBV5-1 TGCGCCAGCAGCACCGGGACAGGGCGGACTGAAGCTTTCTTT CASSTGTGRTEAFF
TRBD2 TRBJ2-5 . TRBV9 TGTGCCAGCAATCGGGGACTAGCGGGAGGAGGAGAGACCCAGTACTTC CASNRGLAGGGETQYF
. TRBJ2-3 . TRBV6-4 TGTGCCAGCAGTGACTCTCTGGGAGATACGCAGTATTTT CASSDSLGDTQYF
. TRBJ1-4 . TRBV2 TGTGCCAGCAGTGAATACAGGGCAAATGAAAAACTGTTTTTT CASSEYRANEKLFF
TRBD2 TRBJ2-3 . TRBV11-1 TGTGCCAGCAGCTTCGGACTAGTGGTTTCAGATACGCAGTATTTT CASSFGLVVSDTQYF
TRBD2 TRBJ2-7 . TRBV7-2 TGTGCCAGCAGCTCGACTAGCGGGGGGACCAGATATCGCGAGCAGTACTTC CASSSTSGGTRYREQYF
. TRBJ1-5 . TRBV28 TGTGCCAGCAGTCCGCTCACGGAGAAGGCAGGGTGGGGGGATCAGCCCCAGCATTTT CASSPLTEKAGWGDQPQHF
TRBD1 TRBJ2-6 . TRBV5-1 TGCGCCAGCAGTCAATTACAGGGGGCCTTAGGCTCTGGGGCCAACGTCCTGACTTTC CASSQLQGALGSGANVLTF
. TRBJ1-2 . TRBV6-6 TGTGCCAGCAGCCTACTCGGGGCCTATGGCTACACCTTC CASSLLGAYGYTF
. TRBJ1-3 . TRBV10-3 TGTGCCATCAGTGACAGGGCGAAAGGAAACACCATATATTTT CAISDRAKGNTIYF
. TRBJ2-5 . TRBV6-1 TGTGCCAGCAGTCTGACTAGTCGGGGAGAGACCCAGTACTTC CASSLTSRGETQYF
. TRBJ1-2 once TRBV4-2 TGTGCCAGCAGCCCGGTGGCCACTCTCTATGGCTACACCTTC CASSPVATLYGYTF
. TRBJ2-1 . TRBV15 TGTGCCACCAGCAGAGATCGAAGGTTCGGGAACAATGAGCAGTTCTTC CATSRDRRFGNNEQFF